This T cell receptor beta chain was identified during a study of molecular identifiers for immune sequencing clone quantification. Sorting captured naive CD8 T cells as CD8+CD4-CCR7+CD45RA+. Germline CDR1 reads SEHNR; CDR2 reads FQNEAQ (reference sequence). The CDR3 loop spans 13 amino acids. V lost 1 base, J lost 2 bases, and 6 bases lay in between. This clonotype showed up many times. TCRdb re-derived calls from the PCR reads in MiXCR, one entry per CDR3 protein. The sample comprises about 40,000 distinct CDR3 sequences, roughly 18% of which are singletons, and around 7% rests with the top ten. The gene calls are TRBV7-9 and TRBJ2-7; D remains unclear. Sequenced material: naive CD8+ T cells from blood, with Jurkat cell RNA spiked in. Subset noted: FACS-sorted CD8+CD4-CCR7+CD45RA+ naive T cells. The origin of this receptor is a human donor in good health. Some libraries in this study had Jurkat cell RNA spiked in. For the CDR3, the DNA is TGTGCCAGCAGCTTAGACGGAACCTACGAGCAGTACTTC. This codes for CASSLDGTYEQYF.